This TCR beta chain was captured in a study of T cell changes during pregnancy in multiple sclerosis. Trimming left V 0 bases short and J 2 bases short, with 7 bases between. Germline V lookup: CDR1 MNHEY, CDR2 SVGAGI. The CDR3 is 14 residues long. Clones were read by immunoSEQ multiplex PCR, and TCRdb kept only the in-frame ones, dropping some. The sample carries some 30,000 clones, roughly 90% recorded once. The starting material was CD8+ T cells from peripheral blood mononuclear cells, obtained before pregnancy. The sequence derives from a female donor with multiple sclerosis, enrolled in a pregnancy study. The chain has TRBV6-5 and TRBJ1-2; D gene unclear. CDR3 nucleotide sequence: TGTGCCAGCAGTTACTCCGAGGGAAACTATGGCTACACCTTC. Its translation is CASSYSEGNYGYTF.